This TCR beta chain was obtained from a study of blood T cell repertoires in COVID-19. Turning to the study itself: There were acute and convalescent COVID-19 samples, and they came from the United States, Italy and Spain. T cells, B-cell-depleted T cells, or PBMCs supplied cDNA or gDNA.

Original handling: Nucleated cell counts were estimated from reference gene primer amplification. The data were produced by immunoSEQ multiplex PCR, yet TCRdb's version contains in-frame clones alone and is incomplete. The DNA gave D and trimming, while V, J and clone size come from that table. The table records hundreds of thousands of clones, roughly 84% of them present only once. Germline CDR1 SNHLY, CDR2 FYNNEI. The length of the CDR3 is 18 residues. The trim removed 6 bases at V and 0 bases at J, leaving 9 bases unmatched. The sequenced sample consisted of peripheral blood. This clonotype originated in a human donor in a cohort sampled during active COVID-19. This chain joins TRBV2 and TRBJ2-1, with TRBD2 matching over 12 bases. DNA of the CDR3: TGTGCCAGCAGGACGCTAGCGGGAGGGTTGAGCTCCTACAATGAGCAGTTCTTC. It codes for CASRTLAGGLSSYNEQFF.